This TCR beta chain derives from a study of T cell repertoires in cytomegalovirus infection. The wider study: Shared public TCR beta signatures pointed to both CMV infection and a matching HLA type. Findings and caveats of the study: The ex vivo response was dominated by HLA-C-restricted CMV-specific TCR beta clonotypes. Summed public TCR beta family frequency identified CMV carriers bearing the relevant HLA.

This clonotype has a count of ten or more. The target antigen is unknown. There are 13 residues in the CDR3. With 6 bases clipped from V and 3 bases from J, the junction kept 2 bases outside the gene matches. Using its own MiXCR run on the reads, TCRdb lists one record per CDR3 protein. The table has about 230,000 distinct CDR3 sequences, approximately 24% seen once. The sequenced material came from CD8+ T cells from PBMCs. This chain joins TRBV12-3 or TRBV12-4 and TRBJ2-7; 10 bases align to TRBD1. This sequence originates from a human donor in good health (CMV status not recorded). Some clones in this sample may be carry-over from other donors' samples. The CDR3 region is CASRGTGDYEQYF. The DNA for the CDR3 is TGTGCCAGCAGAGGGACAGGGGACTACGAGCAGTACTTC.